This TCR beta chain derives from a study of shared clonotypes between healthy human individuals. Turning to the study itself: Each donor contributed plates that comprised three CD4 naive, three CD4 memory, two CD8 naive and one CD8 memory.

Details on this clone: What it binds is not known.

This CDR3 has 15 residues. The V gene's germline CDR1 is SGHRS and CDR2 YFSETQ. V trimming: 4 bases; J trimming: 0 bases; junction bases outside the gene matches: 3. Only CD45RO-negative cells positively selected for CCR7 counted as naive CD8 cells, so terminally differentiated effector memory CD45RA+ cells were excluded. Findings of the study overall: A reduction in generation probabilities was seen for non-shared clonotypes relative to those shared by all four donors.

Profiling relied on immunoSEQ multiplex PCR, and the TCRdb table lists in-frame clones only, not all of them. The table shows more than 2 million clones, with around 96% occurring only once. Sequenced input: naive CD8+ T cells sorted from blood. The genes are TRBV5-1 and TRBJ2-2, with 7 bases fitting TRBD1. The clonotype comes from a man between 18 and 29 years old in good health. The CDR3 region is CASSEGTANTGELFF. The CDR3 DNA reads TGCGCCAGCAGCGAAGGGACAGCGAACACCGGGGAGCTGTTTTTT.